This TCR beta chain is from a study of human CD4 T cells and Enterobacteriaceae. Study-level results: Ex vivo, broadly cross-reactive clonotypes appeared more expanded than specific ones.

A remark on this clone: As yet, its antigen is unknown.

CDR1 is SGHAT, CDR2 FQNNGV, per germline. The CDR3 is 15 residues long. Trimming left V 0 bases short and J 1 base short, with 9 bases between. Sorting took every CD4+ cell except CD45RA+CCR7+CD95- naive cells, reaching over 95% purity. Ex vivo total memory CD4+ samples were deeply sequenced, detecting one cell in 200,000. Clones were sequenced by immunoSEQ multiplex PCR, and TCRdb holds only the in-frame ones, with some missing. The sample includes about 29,000 clones, approximately 80% seen only once; the top ten take approximately 1.5%. The sequencing sample was made of memory CD4+ T cells from blood. This rearrangement joins TRBV11-2 to TRBJ1-2; D gene unclear. This receptor was taken from a human donor in good health. The DNA for the CDR3 is TGTGCCAGCAGCTTAGACAGGATCCATAACTATGGCTACACCTTC. It translates to CASSLDRIHNYGYTF.